This TCR beta chain was recovered during a study of blood T cell repertoires in COVID-19. About the research overall: The United States, Italy and Spain provided the acute and convalescent COVID-19 samples. PBMCs, B-cell-depleted T cells, or T cells provided the cDNA or gDNA that made up the material.

Original processing methods: Amplification of reference gene primers provided the estimated nucleated cell counts. Data came from immunoSEQ multiplex PCR; TCRdb stores just in-frame clones and leaves some out. The DNA gave D and trimming, while V, J and clone size come from that table. This table holds more than 300,000 clones, around 86% found once. The germline gives CDR1 MDHEN, CDR2 SYDVKM. CDR3 size: 15 residues. V trimming: 3 bases; J trimming: 4 bases; junction bases outside the gene matches: 5. This rearrangement joins TRBV28 to TRBJ2-2; 7 bases match TRBD2. Sequencing was performed on peripheral blood. This receptor was identified in a woman between 45 and 60 years old with acute or convalescent COVID-19. CDR3 DNA sequence: TGTGCCAGCAGTTTTGGAGGGGAGGGCACCGGGGAGCTGTTTTTT. It encodes CASSFGGEGTGELFF.